The rows below give T cell receptor beta chains drawn from one sample of a study of CD4 T cells in relation to SARS-CoV-2 and coronaviruses. These TCRs are of unknown antigen specificity. The method was immunoSEQ multiplex PCR; TCRdb's version includes in-frame clones alone and lacks a portion of them. Of about 18,000 clones detected, about four fifths appear once; the ten largest clones hold 15% to 17%. Material: CD4+ T cells from PBMCs, cultured in vitro. These receptor sequences come from a human donor in good health. Each CDR3 is given with its conserved first and last residue. Fields, in order: clone size, V gene, D gene, J gene, CDR3 protein, CDR3 DNA. D genes are given only for firm matches. Clone sizes are given selectively: once, few, many, or a class where the clone is expanded.

clone_size: -
v_call: TRBV5-1
d_call: -
j_call: TRBJ2-6
cdr3_aa: CASSLAVSSGANVLTF
cdr3_nt: TGCGCCAGCAGCTTGGCGGTGAGCTCTGGGGCCAACGTCCTGACTTTC

clone_size: -
v_call: TRBV7-9
d_call: -
j_call: TRBJ2-3
cdr3_aa: CASSLAHLATSTDTQYF
cdr3_nt: TGTGCCAGCAGCTTAGCGCATCTAGCTACTAGCACAGATACGCAGTATTTT

clone_size: -
v_call: TRBV7-3
d_call: TRBD1
j_call: TRBJ1-6
cdr3_aa: CASILPQTGVHPPLHF
cdr3_nt: TGTGCCAGCATTTTACCCCAGACAGGGGTACATCCACCCCTCCACTTT

clone_size: -
v_call: TRBV5-4
d_call: -
j_call: TRBJ1-2
cdr3_aa: CASRTPGDWSGYTF
cdr3_nt: TGTGCCAGCAGGACGCCGGGGGATTGGTCTGGCTACACCTTC

clone_size: few
v_call: TRBV30
d_call: TRBD1
j_call: TRBJ1-5
cdr3_aa: CAWSTTGGNNQPQHF
cdr3_nt: TGTGCCTGGAGTACGACAGGGGGCAACAATCAGCCCCAGCATTTT

clone_size: few
v_call: TRBV27
d_call: TRBD2
j_call: TRBJ2-3
cdr3_aa: CASRRRLAGAPDTQYF
cdr3_nt: TGTGCCAGCAGGAGGAGACTAGCGGGAGCCCCAGATACGCAGTATTTT

clone_size: -
v_call: TRBV11-2
d_call: TRBD1
j_call: TRBJ2-2
cdr3_aa: CASSLVRGFSNTGELFF
cdr3_nt: TGTGCCAGCAGCTTAGTCAGGGGGTTTTCGAACACCGGGGAGCTGTTTTTT

clone_size: once
v_call: TRBV12-5
d_call: -
j_call: TRBJ1-1
cdr3_aa: CASALPLPLNTEAFF
cdr3_nt: TGTGCTAGTGCCCTGCCATTGCCATTGAACACTGAAGCTTTCTTT

clone_size: -
v_call: TRBV25-1
d_call: TRBD2
j_call: TRBJ2-3
cdr3_aa: CASSDLAVTDTQYF
cdr3_nt: TGTGCCAGCAGTGATCTAGCGGTCACAGATACGCAGTATTTT

clone_size: -
v_call: TRBV9
d_call: -
j_call: TRBJ2-1
cdr3_aa: CASSVVGQTRSYNEQFF
cdr3_nt: TGTGCCAGCAGCGTAGTGGGGCAAACCCGCTCCTACAATGAGCAGTTCTTC

clone_size: -
v_call: TRBV27
d_call: TRBD1
j_call: TRBJ2-1
cdr3_aa: CASSSYRQGQLFF
cdr3_nt: TGTGCCAGCAGTTCGTACCGACAGGGCCAGCTATTCTTC

clone_size: -
v_call: TRBV5-4
d_call: TRBD2
j_call: TRBJ2-2
cdr3_aa: CASSLHVAGAGELFF
cdr3_nt: TGTGCCAGCAGCTTGCACGTAGCGGGAGCCGGGGAGCTGTTTTTT

clone_size: -
v_call: TRBV5-4
d_call: -
j_call: TRBJ2-5
cdr3_aa: CASSLSETQYF
cdr3_nt: TGTGCCAGCAGCCTTAGCGAGACCCAGTACTTC

clone_size: -
v_call: TRBV19
d_call: TRBD2
j_call: TRBJ2-7
cdr3_aa: CASSAEGLAGWDSYEQYF
cdr3_nt: TGTGCCAGTAGTGCAGAGGGACTAGCGGGCTGGGACTCCTACGAGCAGTACTTC

clone_size: -
v_call: TRBV10-1
d_call: -
j_call: TRBJ2-5
cdr3_aa: CASSDHQGRETQYF
cdr3_nt: TGCGCCAGCAGTGACCACCAGGGACGAGAGACCCAGTACTTC

clone_size: -
v_call: TRBV6-5
d_call: -
j_call: TRBJ2-3
cdr3_aa: CASSYTGDTQYF
cdr3_nt: TGTGCCAGCAGTTACACAGGGGATACGCAGTATTTT

clone_size: -
v_call: TRBV20-1
d_call: -
j_call: TRBJ2-7
cdr3_aa: CSASSPTSFYEQYF
cdr3_nt: TGCAGTGCTAGTAGCCCGACTAGTTTTTACGAGCAGTACTTC

clone_size: -
v_call: TRBV6-5
d_call: TRBD2
j_call: TRBJ2-1
cdr3_aa: CASSSRTSGSYNEQFF
cdr3_nt: TGTGCCAGCAGTTCCAGGACTAGCGGCTCCTACAATGAGCAGTTCTTC

clone_size: -
v_call: TRBV25-1
d_call: TRBD1
j_call: TRBJ2-7
cdr3_aa: CASSETGGSYEQYF
cdr3_nt: TGTGCCAGCAGTGAGACAGGGGGGAGCTACGAGCAGTACTTC

clone_size: -
v_call: TRBV6-5
d_call: -
j_call: TRBJ2-2
cdr3_aa: CASRGSYTGELFF
cdr3_nt: TGTGCCAGCAGGGGCAGCTACACCGGGGAGCTGTTTTTT

clone_size: -
v_call: TRBV2
d_call: -
j_call: TRBJ2-6
cdr3_aa: CASMNPGANVLTF
cdr3_nt: TGTGCCAGCATGAATCCCGGGGCCAACGTCCTGACTTTC

clone_size: few
v_call: TRBV5-1
d_call: -
j_call: TRBJ2-1
cdr3_aa: CASSLGPGQGSFNEQFF
cdr3_nt: TGCGCCAGCAGCTTGGGGCCTGGCCAGGGGAGTTTCAATGAGCAGTTCTTC

clone_size: -
v_call: TRBV4-1
d_call: -
j_call: TRBJ1-5
cdr3_aa: CASSQDGGYSNQPQHF
cdr3_nt: TGCGCCAGCAGCCAAGATGGTGGTTATAGCAATCAGCCCCAGCATTTT

clone_size: few
v_call: TRBV6-5
d_call: -
j_call: TRBJ1-1
cdr3_aa: CASSTSWGIAEAFF
cdr3_nt: TGTGCCAGCAGTACCTCTTGGGGTATTGCTGAAGCTTTCTTT

clone_size: few
v_call: TRBV2
d_call: TRBD1
j_call: TRBJ1-6
cdr3_aa: CASSEGQGRAPLHF
cdr3_nt: TGTGCCAGCAGCGAGGGACAGGGAAGGGCACCCCTCCACTTT

clone_size: -
v_call: TRBV19
d_call: -
j_call: TRBJ1-5
cdr3_aa: CASSIDLGGIGQPQHF
cdr3_nt: TGTGCCAGTAGTATAGATCTGGGAGGGATAGGACAGCCCCAGCATTTT

clone_size: once
v_call: TRBV11-2
d_call: TRBD1
j_call: TRBJ1-2
cdr3_aa: CASSFTGGHLLWGYTF
cdr3_nt: TGTGCCAGCAGCTTTACAGGGGGCCACCTCTTATGGGGCTACACCTTC

clone_size: -
v_call: TRBV7-9
d_call: -
j_call: TRBJ1-1
cdr3_aa: CASSGPSADLGEAFF
cdr3_nt: TGTGCCAGCAGCGGCCCTAGCGCGGACCTCGGTGAAGCTTTCTTT

clone_size: -
v_call: TRBV5-4
d_call: -
j_call: TRBJ2-7
cdr3_aa: CASSLARGSGETYEQYF
cdr3_nt: TGTGCCAGCAGCTTGGCCAGGGGAAGCGGAGAGACCTACGAGCAGTACTTC

clone_size: -
v_call: TRBV24-1
d_call: TRBD1
j_call: TRBJ2-2
cdr3_aa: CATRGQMNTGELFF
cdr3_nt: TGTGCCACCCGGGGACAGATGAACACCGGGGAGCTGTTTTTT

clone_size: few
v_call: TRBV7-2
d_call: -
j_call: TRBJ2-3
cdr3_aa: CASSPGPSTDTQYF
cdr3_nt: TGTGCCAGCAGCCCTGGACCTAGCACAGATACGCAGTATTTT

clone_size: -
v_call: TRBV2
d_call: -
j_call: TRBJ1-2
cdr3_aa: CASSRQVSSYTF
cdr3_nt: TGTGCCAGCAGTCGCCAGGTCTCAAGCTACACCTTC

clone_size: few
v_call: TRBV4-1
d_call: -
j_call: TRBJ1-5
cdr3_aa: CASSPPLKRGLGNQPQHF
cdr3_nt: TGCGCCAGCAGCCCACCCCTAAAACGGGGACTGGGCAATCAGCCCCAGCATTTT

clone_size: -
v_call: TRBV12-3/TRBV12-4
d_call: -
j_call: TRBJ1-1
cdr3_aa: CASSRSMNTEAFF
cdr3_nt: TGTGCCAGCAGTCGGAGTATGAACACTGAAGCTTTCTTT

clone_size: -
v_call: TRBV19
d_call: TRBD2
j_call: TRBJ2-5
cdr3_aa: CASSIAVGGRRETQYF
cdr3_nt: TGTGCCAGTAGTATTGCAGTGGGAGGGCGTCGAGAGACCCAGTACTTC

clone_size: -
v_call: TRBV3-1/TRBV3-2
d_call: -
j_call: TRBJ1-3
cdr3_aa: CASSPPRTSGNTIYF
cdr3_nt: TGTGCCAGCAGTCCGCCCCGGACTTCTGGAAACACCATATATTTT

clone_size: -
v_call: TRBV11-2
d_call: -
j_call: TRBJ2-3
cdr3_aa: CASSNAYTQYF
cdr3_nt: TGTGCCAGCAGCAACGCTTATACGCAGTATTTT

clone_size: -
v_call: TRBV15
d_call: -
j_call: TRBJ2-5
cdr3_aa: CATSRTGRLETQYF
cdr3_nt: TGTGCCACCAGCAGGACCGGCAGGTTGGAGACCCAGTACTTC

clone_size: -
v_call: TRBV6-5
d_call: -
j_call: TRBJ2-6
cdr3_aa: CAAVRGDSGANVLTF
cdr3_nt: TGTGCCGCAGTCCGAGGGGACTCTGGGGCCAACGTCCTGACTTTC

clone_size: -
v_call: TRBV3-1/TRBV3-2
d_call: -
j_call: TRBJ2-1
cdr3_aa: CASSHLQNNEQFF
cdr3_nt: TGTGCCAGCAGCCATCTACAGAACAATGAGCAGTTCTTC